The present TCR beta chain was sequenced within a study of cytomegalovirus exposure and HLA in healthy donors (dated by TCRdb to 2015 to 2018). For the study in its entirety: In an earlier analysis of 550 to 750 of the donors, less than 350 Gb of sequence data and 117 million unique TCR beta sequences from roughly 180 million T cells were reported. Approximately 300 gigabases of sequencing data and about 92 million unique TCR sequences made up an early release that covered fewer than 650 HLA-typed donors. Of the 350 to 450 genotyped donors, 81% were placed in the genetic ancestry cluster associated with self-reported Caucasian donors. The aim of the study was to test whether cataloging public T cell receptors could identify signatures of past pathogen exposure. The study profiled the T cell repertoires of about 640 subjects by immunosequencing and related them to cytomegalovirus serostatus. A separate validation cohort of over a hundred different subjects was used in addition to the 666-subject first cohort. To predict cytomegalovirus infection status, the study brought together high-throughput TCR immunosequencing, statistical association of individual TCRs with disease status, and machine learning. In a later analysis, previously published TCR beta repertoires from several hundred donors were re-analyzed and high-resolution HLA genotyping was added so that TCR occurrence patterns could be studied. Rather than drawing on any new phenotypic data, the later analysis identified candidate immune exposures from TCR beta sequences and the way those sequences occurred across donors. To decide whether each TCR beta V gene segment behaved as functional or pseudogenic, an earlier analysis of some 600 of the donors relied on high-throughput TCR beta sequencing. Donor age, sex, ethnicity and CMV serostatus were compiled together with the repertoire data. A later genetic analysis used genome-wide SNP genotypes for about 65% of the roughly 700 donors, treating that subset as a discovery cohort. Every discovery cohort repertoire had been produced on one sequencing platform. Both class I and class II loci were covered by HLA typing, at four-digit resolution. The number of donors typed differed by locus, with roughly 629-640 for A, B, C, DRB1 and DQB1, over 500 for DQA1, over 600 for DPA1, and around 450 for DPB1. Roughly 5 DR-DQ haplotypes were handled as single units for association and clustering because linkage in the cohort was strong. Among a few hundred genotyped donors of the cohort, an average of approximately 240,000 unique TCR beta nucleotide sequences were sequenced per donor, roughly 20% of them non-productive. The paper's findings and limits, for the study overall: In a later analysis, HLA-associated TCR beta chains were found to be more clonally expanded and to have lower generation probabilities than equally common non-associated chains. CMV serostatus was the only immune exposure information available for the cohort. Some IMGT-functional V segments, including TRBV6-2 and TRBV6-3, could not be told apart with the 87-base-pair reads, so those segments were excluded. While some public TCRs were present in many individuals, most TCR sequences turned up only very rarely across donors. Broadly in line with IMGT annotations, most TCR beta V segments showed up in productive rearrangements about 90% or about 30% of the time in an earlier analysis of roughly 590 of the donors. In a later analysis, the rate of TCR association differed among HLA loci, with DRB1 alleles having the most associated TCRs and HLA-C alleles having the fewest. A later analysis associated about 17,000 TCR beta sequences with specific HLA alleles at a false discovery rate of 0.05. A total of 150 or so TCR beta chains were listed by the study as associated with cytomegalovirus. Presence/absence analyses assumed roughly uniform sequencing depth across donors, an assumption that may not hold. Cytomegalovirus status was reported to be diagnosed by the classifier with high specificity and sensitivity in both the original and validation cohorts. In a later analysis, most CMV-associated TCR beta chains were found to appear HLA-restricted, with HLA associations seemingly driven largely by CMV exposure. When HLA alleles, especially DR and DQ, strongly co-occurred, TCR associations were difficult to assign to individual alleles. Three of the identified cytomegalovirus-associated TCR beta chains were confirmed in vitro to be specific for cytomegalovirus antigens. A further reported finding was that TCR beta sequences accurately predicted the HLA-A and HLA-B alleles for most subjects in the first cohort. In a later genetic analysis, a missense DCLRE1C variant was associated with V-gene and J-gene trimming of TCR beta chains, and the association was replicated in an independent cohort. HLA typing was unavailable for some donors at each locus, so association tests used only the typed subset. According to a later genetic analysis, donors in an Asian-associated ancestry cluster had fewer N-insertions in productive TCRs than the approximately 650-donor mean. The authors suggested that the approach could potentially be extended to other disease states and immunological phenotypes. Correlated functional status among segregating V segments might reflect linkage disequilibrium, but an unknown experimental factor could not be ruled out. About 17 rarely observed V segments, including chromosome 9 orphons, were excluded from the earlier analysis of a few hundred of the donors because counts were too low. In a later analysis, several top co-occurrence clusters were reported to appear linked to parvovirus B19, influenza, CMV and Epstein-Barr virus. In this cohort, only TCR beta chains were sequenced, and detectable features were limited by the absence of alpha or paired-chain data. A cluster of highly shared sequence variants was judged likely to be a technical artifact of the sequencing pipeline.

The cohort comprised around 690 healthy bone marrow donors. All cohort members were sampled while nominally healthy, although unrecorded immune exposures were likely present. The donor tested CMV seronegative, placing the donor among the 350 or so seronegative members of the cohort. A peripheral blood sample was collected from each donor, and TCR beta sequencing was performed on peripheral blood mononuclear cells. Genomic DNA extraction from the blood cell samples was performed with the Qiagen DNeasy Blood Extraction Kit. Receptor libraries were prepared by the immunoSEQ multiplex PCR assay. A mixture of 60 forward primers for TCR Vbeta segments and 13 reverse primers for TCR Jbeta segments was used in the multiplex PCR. The CDR3 region of rearranged TCR beta genes was amplified from genomic DNA by a multiplex PCR assay. The amplified TCR beta libraries were sequenced on the Illumina HiSeq System as 87-base-pair reads. From the authors' description of their analysis: A later analysis counted about 80 million unique TCR beta chains across the 500 to 850 repertoires, and 10 million to 11 million of these chains were shared by at least two donors. To remove PCR and sequencing errors, raw reads were error-corrected and collapsed into unique sequences using a nearest-neighbor algorithm that merged closely related sequences. Alignment of CDR3 sequences to IMGT reference sequences was used to assign V, D and J gene segments. For a sequence to be retained, at least a six-nucleotide match to both a V gene segment and a J gene segment was required. Rearrangements were classified as productive when the CDR3 lacked stop codons and remained in frame with V and J, and all other rearrangements were classified as non-productive. Following IMGT convention, CDR3 was defined as the stretch from the second conserved V-encoded cysteine to the conserved J-encoded phenylalanine. Sequences without an unambiguous match to a single V gene segment were excluded from the earlier analysis of about 600 of the donors. In an earlier analysis of 587 of the donors, V segments were called functional above 56.7% productive rearrangements and were called segregating when the between-donor standard deviation exceeded 5%. A statistical classification framework was built for diagnosing cytomegalovirus status from the catalog of TCR beta chain sequences. V and J gene assignment, in a later analysis, came from comparing TCR nucleotide sequences with IMGT/GENE-DB human TR gene sequences. In a later analysis, CDR3 sequences and most-parsimonious VDJ recombination scenarios were assigned using the TCRdist pipeline. In a later analysis, each TCR beta chain was defined by its CDR3 amino acid sequence together with its V-gene family, and reads lacking a unique V-gene family were excluded. In a later analysis, nearly 600 highly shared, low-generation-probability nucleotide sequences were removed to address suspected cross-contamination and a sequencing artifact. A later analysis calculated a clonal expansion index for each public chain from normalized within-repertoire ranks of inferred template counts. In a later analysis, generation probabilities were computed with a VDJ recombination model fitted to out-of-frame rearrangements, and the resulting probabilities were checked against IGoR. In a later analysis, TCR-TCR, TCR-HLA and TCR-CMV co-occurrence was scored with hypergeometric tests, and a repertoire-size bias correction was applied to TCR pairs. To estimate false discovery rates, a later analysis permuted the HLA or CMV assignments 20 times. In a later analysis, co-occurring TCRs were grouped with DBSCAN, and TCRdist sequence similarity was added when clustering was performed within HLA-allele-positive subsets. For co-occurrence clustering, repertoires with fewer than 30,000 or more than 120,000 public chains were excluded, along with a handful of repertoires with anomalous nucleotide sharing. Held by TCRdb, this immuneACCESS table contains in-frame sequences only and omits some clones. Under half of the omission traces to an unresolved V gene where checked; the cause of the rest is unknown. V and J calls and clone size are those listed in that table; D and trimming were worked out from the DNA. Counted in this sample were some 150,000 clones; around 69% of them appeared once. In total, the top ten clones hold around 1.5% of the sample.

The germline V gene (reference sequence) supplies CDR1 LNHNV and CDR2 YYDKDF. The CDR3 runs 15 residues from the cysteine to the phenylalanine. Here the CDR3 DNA is all that survives: 45 bases in frame from base 1. The junction carries 9 bases between V and J, which are trimmed by 0 bases and 0 bases respectively. Notes on this clone: There is no known antigen for this receptor. Per-base qualities were not stored, and no clone one base away is much larger.

Sequencing was performed on PBMCs. This TCR was sampled from a man aged 55 to 70 in good health and CMV-seronegative. Recombination joined TRBV15 with TRBJ2-7, and TRBD2 may be the D gene, going by 6 matching bases. The CDR3 region reads CATSRDLANSYEQYF. The bases are TGTGCCACCAGCAGAGATCTAGCGAACTCCTACGAGCAGTACTTC.